The TCR beta chain described here comes from a study of kidney transplant recipient with SARS-CoV-2 infection. In TCRdb, the reads were re-called with MiXCR into one record per CDR3 protein. The sample includes 200,000 to 250,000 distinct CDR3 sequences, under 30% seen only once; the top ten take around 7.8%. The J segment lost 2 bases and the V segment lost 7 bases, leaving 4 bases of the junction unmatched. This CDR3 comprises 14 residues. The sample holds many counts of this clonotype. The sequence came from a young adult male patient who had COVID-19 and was a kidney transplant recipient. Some T cells may be provided by the graft donor. This specimen was a blood sample, taken at baseline and on day 111 from a kidney transplant recipient. This chain joins TRBV12-3 or TRBV12-4 and TRBJ2-1; 8 bases map to TRBD2. CDR3 protein: CASTLAGPYNEQFF. DNA of the CDR3: TGTGCCAGCACCCTAGCGGGCCCCTACAATGAGCAGTTCTTC.